This T cell receptor (beta chain) was captured by sequencing in a study of T cell responses to AZD1222 COVID-19 vaccine. Study-wide points: The study found vaccine-associated CD4 TCRs spanning spike, dominant at 160-218 and 743-854. Baseline serology detected seropositivity in only six or seven AZD1222 recipients. Clonal diversity was possibly underestimated; the donors were predominantly white British and more often female. Samples come after the peak T cell response, not at day 14.

With regard to this clone: What it binds is not known.

Measured with immunoSEQ multiplex PCR; TCRdb has only the in-frame clones, and not every one. The profile shows under 200,000 clones, around 89% of them singletons. The V end was cut by 8 bases, the J end by 1 base, with 7 bases between. The CDR3 spans 12 residues. The germline V gene has CDR1 SNHLY and CDR2 FYNNEI. The receptor comes from an adult who received the AZD1222 COVID-19 vaccine. The specimen was peripheral blood, collected 28 days after the second AZD1222 dose. The chain couples TRBV2 to TRBJ2-3; D call uncertain. This chain's CDR3 is CASGQGTDTQYF. Here the CDR3 DNA reads TGTGCCAGCGGGCAGGGCACAGATACGCAGTATTTT.